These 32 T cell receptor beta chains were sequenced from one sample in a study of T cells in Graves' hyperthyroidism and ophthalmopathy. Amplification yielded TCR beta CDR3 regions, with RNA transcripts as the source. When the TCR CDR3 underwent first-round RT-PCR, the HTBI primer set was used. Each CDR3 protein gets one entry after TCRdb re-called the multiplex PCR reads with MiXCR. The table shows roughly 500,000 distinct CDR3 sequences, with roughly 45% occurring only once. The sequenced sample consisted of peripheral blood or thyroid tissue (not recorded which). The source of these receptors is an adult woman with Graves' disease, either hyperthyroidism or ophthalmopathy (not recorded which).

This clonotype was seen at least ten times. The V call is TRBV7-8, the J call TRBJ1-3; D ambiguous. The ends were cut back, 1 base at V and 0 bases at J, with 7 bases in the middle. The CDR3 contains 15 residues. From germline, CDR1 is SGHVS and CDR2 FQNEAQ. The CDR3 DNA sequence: TGTGCCAGCAGCTTAGGGGCCACCTCTGGAAACACCATATATTTT. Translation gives CASSLGATSGNTIYF.

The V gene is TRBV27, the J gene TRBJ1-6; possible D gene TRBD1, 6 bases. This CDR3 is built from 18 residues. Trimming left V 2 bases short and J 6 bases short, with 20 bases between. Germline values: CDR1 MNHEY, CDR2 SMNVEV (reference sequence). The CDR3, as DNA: TGTGCCAGCAGTTTAATGCCCGCGGGACAATTGGGTAATTCACCCCTCCACTTT. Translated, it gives CASSLMPAGQLGNSPLHF.

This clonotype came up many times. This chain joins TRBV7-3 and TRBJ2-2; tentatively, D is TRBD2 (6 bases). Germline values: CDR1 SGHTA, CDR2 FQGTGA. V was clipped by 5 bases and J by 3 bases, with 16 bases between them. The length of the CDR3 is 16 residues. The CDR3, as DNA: TGTGCCAGCAGCCAATACGGGGGTGTGGACACCGGGGAGCTGTTTTTT. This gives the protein CASSQYGGVDTGELFF.

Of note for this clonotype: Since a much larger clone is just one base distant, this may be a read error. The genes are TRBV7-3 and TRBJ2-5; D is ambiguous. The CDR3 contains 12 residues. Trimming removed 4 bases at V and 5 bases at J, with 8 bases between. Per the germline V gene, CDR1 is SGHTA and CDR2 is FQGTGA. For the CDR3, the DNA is TGTGCCAGCAGCTGTCCCGTGGAGACCCAGTACTTC. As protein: CASSCPVETQYF.

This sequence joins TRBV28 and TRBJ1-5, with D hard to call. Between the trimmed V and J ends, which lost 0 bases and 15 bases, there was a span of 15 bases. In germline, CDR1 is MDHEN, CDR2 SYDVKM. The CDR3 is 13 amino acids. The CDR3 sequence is CASSLWPGSPWHF. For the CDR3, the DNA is TGTGCCAGCAGTTTATGGCCGGGTTCCCCCTGGCATTTT.

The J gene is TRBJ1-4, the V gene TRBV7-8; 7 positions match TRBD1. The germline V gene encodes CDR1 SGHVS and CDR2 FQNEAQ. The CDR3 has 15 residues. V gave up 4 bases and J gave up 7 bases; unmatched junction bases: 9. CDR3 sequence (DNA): TGTGCCAGCAGCTCGATTGACAGGGTTGGTGAAAAACTGTTTTTT. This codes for CASSSIDRVGEKLFF.

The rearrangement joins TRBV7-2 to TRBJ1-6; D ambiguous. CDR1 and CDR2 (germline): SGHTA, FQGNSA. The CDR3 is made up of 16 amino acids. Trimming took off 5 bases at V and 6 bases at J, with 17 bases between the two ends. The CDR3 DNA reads TGTGCCAGCAGCCACCCCAACCGGGGAATTAATTCACCCCTCCACTTT. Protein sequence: CASSHPNRGINSPLHF.

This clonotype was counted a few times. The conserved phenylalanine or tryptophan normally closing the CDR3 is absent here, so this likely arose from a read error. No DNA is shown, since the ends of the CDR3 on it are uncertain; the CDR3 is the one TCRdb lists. The CDR3 spells CASSLGAGGT. J is TRBJ2-6 and V is TRBV7-2; the table's D call, TRBD2, was not checked against the DNA. Germline V lookup: CDR1 SGHTA, CDR2 FQGNSA. The CDR3 spans 10 amino acids, including both terminal residues.

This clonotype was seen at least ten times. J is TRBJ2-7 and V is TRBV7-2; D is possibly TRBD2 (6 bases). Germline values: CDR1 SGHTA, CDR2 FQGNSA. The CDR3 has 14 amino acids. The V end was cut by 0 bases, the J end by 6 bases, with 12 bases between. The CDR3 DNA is TGTGCCAGCAGCTTAGCGGGAGGAGGGGTCGAGCAGTACTTC. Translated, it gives CASSLAGGGVEQYF.

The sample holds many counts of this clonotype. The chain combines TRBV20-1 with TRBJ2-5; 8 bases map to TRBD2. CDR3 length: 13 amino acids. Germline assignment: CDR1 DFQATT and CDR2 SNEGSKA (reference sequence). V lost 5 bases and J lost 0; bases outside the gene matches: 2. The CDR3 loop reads CSAAGGYQETQYF. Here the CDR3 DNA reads TGCAGTGCTGCGGGAGGTTACCAAGAGACCCAGTACTTC.

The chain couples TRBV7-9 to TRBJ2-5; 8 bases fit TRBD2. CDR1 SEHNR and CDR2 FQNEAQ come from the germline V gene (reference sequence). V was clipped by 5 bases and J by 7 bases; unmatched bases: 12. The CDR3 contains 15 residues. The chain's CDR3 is CASSPWDSGAGTQYF. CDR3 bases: TGTGCCAGCAGCCCCTGGGATAGCGGGGCCGGGACCCAGTACTTC.

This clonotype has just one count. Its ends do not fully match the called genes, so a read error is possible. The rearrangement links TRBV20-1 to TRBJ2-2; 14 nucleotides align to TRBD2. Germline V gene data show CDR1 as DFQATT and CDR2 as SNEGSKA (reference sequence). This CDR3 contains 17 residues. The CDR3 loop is CSARRGLAGENTRELFF. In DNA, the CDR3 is TGCAGTGCTAGGAGGGGACTAGCGGGAGAGAACACCAGGGAGCTGTTTTTT.

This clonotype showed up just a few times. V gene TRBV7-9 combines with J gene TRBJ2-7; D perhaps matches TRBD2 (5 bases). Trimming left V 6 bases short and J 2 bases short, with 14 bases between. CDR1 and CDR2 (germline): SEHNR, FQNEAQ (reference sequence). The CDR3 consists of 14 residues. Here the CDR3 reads CASSFEGEAYEQYF. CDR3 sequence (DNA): TGTGCCAGCAGTTTCGAGGGTGAGGCCTACGAGCAGTACTTC.

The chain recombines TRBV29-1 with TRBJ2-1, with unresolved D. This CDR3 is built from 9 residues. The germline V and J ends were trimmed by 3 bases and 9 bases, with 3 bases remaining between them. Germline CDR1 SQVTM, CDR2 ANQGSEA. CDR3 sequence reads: CSVEIEQFF. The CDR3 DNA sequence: TGCAGCGTTGAGATTGAGCAGTTCTTC.

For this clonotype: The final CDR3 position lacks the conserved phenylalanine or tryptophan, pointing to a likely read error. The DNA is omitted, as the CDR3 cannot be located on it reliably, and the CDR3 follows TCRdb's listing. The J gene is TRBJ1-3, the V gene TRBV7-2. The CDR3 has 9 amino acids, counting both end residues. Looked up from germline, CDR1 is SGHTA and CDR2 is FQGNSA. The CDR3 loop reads CASSSAGLA.

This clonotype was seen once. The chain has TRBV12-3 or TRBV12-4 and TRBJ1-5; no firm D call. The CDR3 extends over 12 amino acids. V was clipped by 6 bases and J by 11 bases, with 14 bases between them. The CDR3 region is CASRSGGETQHF. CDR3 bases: TGTGCCAGCAGAAGTGGTGGAGAGACCCAGCATTTT.

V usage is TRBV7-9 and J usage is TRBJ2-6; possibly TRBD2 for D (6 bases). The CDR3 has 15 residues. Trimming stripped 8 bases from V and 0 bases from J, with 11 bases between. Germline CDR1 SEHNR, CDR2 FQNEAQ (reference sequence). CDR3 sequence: CASVAGSSGANVLTF. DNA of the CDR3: TGTGCCAGCGTGGCGGGGAGCTCTGGGGCCAACGTCCTGACTTTC.

The CDR3: CATRTGTGGNTEAFF. The CDR3 nucleotides are TGTGCCACCCGAACCGGGACAGGGGGGAACACTGAAGCTTTCTTT. The J gene is TRBJ1-1, the V gene TRBV19; 11 nucleotides agree with TRBD1. V gave up 10 bases and J gave up 1 base; unmatched junction bases: 8. Germline CDR1 and CDR2: LNHDA and SQIVND (reference sequence). This CDR3 has 15 amino acids.

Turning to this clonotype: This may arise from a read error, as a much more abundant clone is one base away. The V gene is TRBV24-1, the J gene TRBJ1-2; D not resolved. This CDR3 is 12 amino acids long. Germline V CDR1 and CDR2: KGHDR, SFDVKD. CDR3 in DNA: TGTGCCGCCAGTGACCCCGGCCAGCGCTACACCTTC. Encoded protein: CAASDPGQRYTF.

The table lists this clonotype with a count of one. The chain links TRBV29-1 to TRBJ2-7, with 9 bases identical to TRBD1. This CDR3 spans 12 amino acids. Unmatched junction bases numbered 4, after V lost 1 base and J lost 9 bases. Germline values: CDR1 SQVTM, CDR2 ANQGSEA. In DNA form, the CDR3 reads TGCAGCGTTGAAGGGGGGACAGGGATGCAGTACTTC. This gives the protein CSVEGGTGMQYF.

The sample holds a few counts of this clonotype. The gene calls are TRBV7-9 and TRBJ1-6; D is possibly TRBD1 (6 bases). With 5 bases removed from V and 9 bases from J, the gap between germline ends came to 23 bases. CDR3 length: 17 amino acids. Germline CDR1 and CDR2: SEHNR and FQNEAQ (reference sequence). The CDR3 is CASSTALPRGLTSPLHF. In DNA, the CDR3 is TGTGCCAGCAGCACAGCCTTGCCCAGGGGTCTTACTTCACCCCTCCACTTT.

CDR3 region: CASSKTTQGSGYTF. The DNA of the CDR3 is TGTGCCAGCAGCAAAACAACACAGGGCAGCGGCTACACCTTC. The chain employs TRBV7-2 and TRBJ1-2; D may be TRBD1 (6 bases). This CDR3 region has 14 residues. V was pared by 5 bases and J by 8 bases, with 18 bases between. Germline V gene data show CDR1 as SGHTA and CDR2 as FQGNSA. Complete variable domain (other parts from reference TRBV7-2 and TRBJ1-2): GAGVSQSPSNKVTEKGKDVELRCDPISGHTALYWYRQSLGQGLEFLIYFQGNSAPDKSGLPSDRFSAERTGGSVSTLTIQRTQQEDSAVYLCASSKTTQGSGYTFGSGTRLTVV.

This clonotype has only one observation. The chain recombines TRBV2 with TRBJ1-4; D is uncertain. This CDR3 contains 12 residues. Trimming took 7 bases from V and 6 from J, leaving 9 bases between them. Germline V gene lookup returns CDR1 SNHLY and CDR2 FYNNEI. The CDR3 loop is CASKDFDEKLFF. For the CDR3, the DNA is TGTGCCAGCAAGGATTTCGATGAAAAACTGTTTTTT.

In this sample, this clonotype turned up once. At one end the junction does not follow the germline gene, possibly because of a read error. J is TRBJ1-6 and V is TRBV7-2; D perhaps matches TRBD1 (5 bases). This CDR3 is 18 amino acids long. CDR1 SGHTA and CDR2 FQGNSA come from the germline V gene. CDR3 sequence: CASSQDPVGTAYNSPLHF. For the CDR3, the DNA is TGCGCCAGCAGCCAAGATCCAGTGGGGACGGCGTATAATTCACCCCTCCACTTT.

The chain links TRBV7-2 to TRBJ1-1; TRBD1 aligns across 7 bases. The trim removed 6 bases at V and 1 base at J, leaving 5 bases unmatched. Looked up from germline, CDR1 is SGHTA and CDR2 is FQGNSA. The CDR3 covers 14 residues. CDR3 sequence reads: CASRKGQWNTEAFF. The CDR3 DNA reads TGTGCCAGCAGAAAGGGACAGTGGAACACTGAAGCTTTCTTT.

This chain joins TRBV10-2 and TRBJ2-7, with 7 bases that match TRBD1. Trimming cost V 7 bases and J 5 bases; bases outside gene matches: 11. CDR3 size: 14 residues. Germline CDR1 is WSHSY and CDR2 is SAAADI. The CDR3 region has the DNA TGCGCCAGCACTTCCGGGACAGTAACCCACGAGCAGTACTTC. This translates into CASTSGTVTHEQYF.

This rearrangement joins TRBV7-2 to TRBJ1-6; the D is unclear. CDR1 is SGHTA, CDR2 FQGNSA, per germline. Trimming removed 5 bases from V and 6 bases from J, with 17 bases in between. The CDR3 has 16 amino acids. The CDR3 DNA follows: TGTGCCAGCAGCCCCTATCGCTTAGGCGTTAATTCACCCCTCCACTTT. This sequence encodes CASSPYRLGVNSPLHF.

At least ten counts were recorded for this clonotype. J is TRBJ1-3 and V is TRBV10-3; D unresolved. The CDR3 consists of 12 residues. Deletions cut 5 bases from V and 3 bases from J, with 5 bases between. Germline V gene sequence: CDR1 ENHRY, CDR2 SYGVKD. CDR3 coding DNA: TGTGCCATCAGTCCGGTTGGAAACACCATATATTTT. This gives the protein CAISPVGNTIYF.

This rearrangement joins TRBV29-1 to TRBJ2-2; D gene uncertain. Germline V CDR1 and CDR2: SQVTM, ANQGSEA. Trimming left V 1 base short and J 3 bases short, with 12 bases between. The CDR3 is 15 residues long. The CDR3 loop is CSVEGGTVYTGELFF. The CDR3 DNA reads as TGCAGCGTTGAAGGGGGAACAGTGTACACCGGGGAGCTGTTTTTT.

CDR3 bases: TGCGCCAGCAGAGTAGGGCAGGACTACGAGCAGTACTTC. This sequence encodes CASRVGQDYEQYF. The J gene is TRBJ2-7, the V gene TRBV5-1; D gene unclear. Germline V gives CDR1 SGHRS, CDR2 YFSETQ. V was shortened by 5 bases and J by 3 bases, with 12 bases between the two germline ends. The CDR3 length is 13 residues.

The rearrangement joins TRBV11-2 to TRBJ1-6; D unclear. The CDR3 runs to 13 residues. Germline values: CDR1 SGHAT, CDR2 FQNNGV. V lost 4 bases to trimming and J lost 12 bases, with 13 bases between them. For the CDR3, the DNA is TGTGCCAGCAGCTCCCAAGTGGGGAGACCCCTCCACTTT. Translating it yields CASSSQVGRPLHF.

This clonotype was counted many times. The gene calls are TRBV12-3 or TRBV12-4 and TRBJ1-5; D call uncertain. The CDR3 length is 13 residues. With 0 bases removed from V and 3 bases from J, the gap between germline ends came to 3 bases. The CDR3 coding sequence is TGTGCCAGCAGTTTAGCGTACAATCAGCCCCAGCATTTT. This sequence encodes CASSLAYNQPQHF.